A selection of T cell receptor beta chains follows, all from one sample in a study of CD8+CD57+ T cells in acquired aplastic anemia. A single record per CDR3 protein comes from TCRdb applying MiXCR to the reads. The profile shows around 140,000 distinct CDR3 sequences, 41% of them singletons. Sequencing used sorted CD4+, CD8+, or CD8+CD57+ T cells (not recorded which) from PBMCs. Receptor source: a human donor in good health, serving as a control. Each CDR3 is given with its conserved first and last residue. A D gene is named only where the DNA matches it firmly. For some rows the clone size is stated as once, few or many, or as a class when expanded; others skip it.

CDR3 DNA,CDR3 protein,D gene,V gene,J gene,clone size
TGTGCCAGCAGCTTTAACAGGGACCCCGAGCAGTACTTC,CASSFNRDPEQYF,.,TRBV7-9,TRBJ2-7,many
TGTGCCAGCAGCTTGGGTTCAGGGAGCAAGCCTGAAGCTTTCTTT,CASSLGSGSKPEAFF,.,TRBV5-4,TRBJ1-1,.
TGTGCCATCAGCACGGACAGGGCTAACTATGGCTACACCTTC,CAISTDRANYGYTF,TRBD1,TRBV10-3,TRBJ1-2,.
TGCAGCGTTGAAGATGGTAGTTATTATGGCTACACCTTC,CSVEDGSYYGYTF,.,TRBV29-1,TRBJ1-2,.
TGCGCCAGCAGCTTCAGCGGGGGGAATGTCAATGAGCAGTTCTTC,CASSFSGGNVNEQFF,TRBD2,TRBV5-1,TRBJ2-1,many
TGCAGCGTTGTAAAGGGGAGGGCTGAAGCTTTCTTT,CSVVKGRAEAFF,.,TRBV29-1,TRBJ1-1,.
TGCGCCAGCAGCTTGGGACATCAGGTTGACGAGACCCAGTACTTC,CASSLGHQVDETQYF,.,TRBV5-1,TRBJ2-5,few
TGTGCCATCAGTAGAGGGGACGGGGGGGCAGGCAATGAGCAGTTCTTC,CAISRGDGGAGNEQFF,TRBD2,TRBV10-3,TRBJ2-1,once
TGCAGTGCAGACTCGGACAGATTTGGCGGCTATGGCTACACCTTC,CSADSDRFGGYGYTF,.,TRBV20-1,TRBJ1-2,many
TGCAGTGCTAGTAGACAGGGTGTGCAGTACTTC,CSASRQGVQYF,TRBD1,TRBV20-1,TRBJ2-7,.
TGTGCCAGTAGTCGCTACGAGCAGTACTTC,CASSRYEQYF,.,TRBV19,TRBJ2-7,.